The TCR beta chain described here comes from a study of blood T cell repertoires in COVID-19. The V segment lost 4 bases and the J segment 0 bases; nucleotides outside the gene matches: 6. The germline gives CDR1 MNHNS, CDR2 SASEGT. The CDR3 runs 16 residues. In the original workflow: By means of reference gene primer amplification, nucleated cell counts were estimated. Some clones are missing from TCRdb's copy, which holds only in-frame ones; the method was immunoSEQ multiplex PCR. That table furnishes V, J and clone size, whereas the DNA furnished D and trimming. This sample has hundreds of thousands of clones; approximately 88% occur once, and the top ten carry around 26%.

The sequence was collected from a man in his forties with acute or convalescent COVID-19. Source material: peripheral blood. This chain links TRBV6-1 with TRBJ1-3, with 7 bases fitting TRBD1. The CDR3 bases are TGTGCCAGCAGTGCAGGACAGGCGAACTCTGGAAACACCATATATTTT. It codes for CASSAGQANSGNTIYF.